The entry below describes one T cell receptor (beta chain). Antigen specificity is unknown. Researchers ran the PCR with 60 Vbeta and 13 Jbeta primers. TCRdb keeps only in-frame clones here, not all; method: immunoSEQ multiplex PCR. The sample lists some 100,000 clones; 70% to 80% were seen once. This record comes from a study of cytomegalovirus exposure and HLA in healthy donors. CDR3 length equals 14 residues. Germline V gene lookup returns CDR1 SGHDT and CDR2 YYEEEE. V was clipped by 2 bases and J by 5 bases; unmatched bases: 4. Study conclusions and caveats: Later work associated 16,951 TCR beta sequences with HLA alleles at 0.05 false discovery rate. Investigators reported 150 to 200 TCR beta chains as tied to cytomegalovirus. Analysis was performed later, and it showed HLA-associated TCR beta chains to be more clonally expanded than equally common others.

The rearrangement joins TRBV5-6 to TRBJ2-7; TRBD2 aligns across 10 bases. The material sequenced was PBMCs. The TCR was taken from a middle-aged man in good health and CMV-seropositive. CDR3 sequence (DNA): TGTGCCAGCAGCTTAGCGGGAGGGCCCCACGAGCAGTACTTC. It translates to CASSLAGGPHEQYF.